This T cell receptor beta chain was identified in a study of cytomegalovirus exposure and HLA in healthy donors. Turning to the study itself: Approximately 190 million T cells yielded 117 million unique TCR beta sequences, as an earlier analysis found.

Germline CDR1 and CDR2: MDHEN and SYDVKM. The length of the CDR3 is 14 residues. V dropped 7 bases and J dropped 7; count of bases not matched to a gene: 5. PCR amplification relied on 60 Vbeta primers (plus 13 Jbeta primers). The repertoire was sequenced with immunoSEQ multiplex PCR; TCRdb's copy has only in-frame clones and lacks some. This listing includes around 200,000 clones. The V and J genes are TRBV28 and TRBJ2-2, with 11 bases that match TRBD2. The source of this sequence is a girl aged 2-10 years in good health and CMV-seropositive. Sample: PBMCs. Written as DNA, the CDR3 is TGTGCCAGCACTTTTAGCGGGAGGGGCGGGGAGCTGTTTTTT. It codes for CASTFSGRGGELFF.